The 10 T cell receptor beta chains in this list originate from one sample, sequenced in a study of glioma-infiltrating T cells after dendritic cell vaccination. Sequencing used immunoSEQ multiplex PCR; TCRdb keeps in-frame clones, though not all of them. The sample shows under 70,000 clones, approximately 78% of them seen only once. Sequenced material: blood, taken before dendritic cell vaccination. The receptors shown here come from a human donor with glioblastoma.

V usage is TRBV7-2 and J usage is TRBJ1-5; D gene unclear. The CDR3 contains 13 residues. Trimming cost V 1 base and J 4 bases, with 5 bases left between them. CDR1 is SGHTA and CDR2 is FQGNSA in the germline V gene. The CDR3 DNA follows: TGTGCCAGCAGCTTAGTGCAGAATCAGCCCCAGCATTTT. Amino acids: CASSLVQNQPQHF. Combining the CDR3 with reference TRBV7-2 and TRBJ1-5 gives the whole variable domain GAGVSQSPSNKVTEKGKDVELRCDPISGHTALYWYRQSLGQGLEFLIYFQGNSAPDKSGLPSDRFSAERTGGSVSTLTIQRTQQEDSAVYLCASSLVQNQPQHFGDGTRLSIL.

The V call is TRBV19, the J call TRBJ1-5, with 7 bases identical to TRBD1. CDR3 size: 15 residues. V lost 3 bases and J lost 5; bases outside the gene matches: 7. Germline V gives CDR1 LNHDA, CDR2 SQIVND (reference sequence). This chain's CDR3 is CASSIAGGVDQPQHF. As DNA, the CDR3 is TGTGCCAGTAGTATTGCAGGGGGAGTAGATCAGCCCCAGCATTTT.

The rearrangement joins TRBV18 to TRBJ2-7; TRBD2 might be the D (6 bases). The CDR3 has 14 residues. The germline V gene has CDR1 KGHSH and CDR2 LQKENI. Trimming removed 2 bases at V and 2 bases at J, with 10 bases between. The CDR3 here is CASSPSGLTYEQYF. Here the CDR3 DNA reads TGTGCCAGCTCACCATCGGGACTTACCTACGAGCAGTACTTC.

The chain uses TRBV5-5 and TRBJ2-5; 7 nucleotides agree with TRBD1. The CDR3 consists of 16 residues. The V and J ends lost 4 bases and 4 bases, in that order; junction bases with no gene match: 13. The V gene's germline CDR1 is SGHKS and CDR2 YYEKEE (reference sequence). CDR3 sequence: CASSPTGVGPGETQYF. The DNA for the CDR3 is TGTGCCAGCAGCCCTACAGGGGTGGGCCCGGGAGAGACCCAGTACTTC.

This clone showed up many times. This sequence joins TRBV19 and TRBJ2-7; TRBD2 agrees at 10 bases. The J segment lost 5 bases and the V segment lost 3 bases, leaving 10 bases of the junction unmatched. CDR3 length: 16 amino acids. The germline V gene encodes CDR1 LNHDA and CDR2 SQIVND (reference sequence). CDR3 bases: TGTGCCAGTAGTATGATCGGGACTAGCGATGTAGACGAGCAGTACTTC. Its translation: CASSMIGTSDVDEQYF.

CDR3: CASIPEPWAAVGGYTF. In nucleotides, the CDR3 is TGTGCCAGCATCCCCGAGCCGTGGGCAGCGGTGGGAGGCTACACCTTC. This chain uses TRBV2 with TRBJ1-2; D not certain. V was clipped by 7 bases and J by 8 bases, with 26 bases between them. In germline, CDR1 is SNHLY, CDR2 FYNNEI. This CDR3 has 16 residues.

J is TRBJ2-3 and V is TRBV18; 8 bases match TRBD2. Germline-derived CDR1 and CDR2 are KGHSH and LQKENI. The CDR3 length is 16 residues. Trimming removed 2 bases from V and 1 base from J; junction bases left unmatched: 5. CDR3 sequence (DNA): TGTGCCAGCTCACCAACCGGACTAGCTGGCACAGATACGCAGTATTTT. It specifies CASSPTGLAGTDTQYF.

The V call is TRBV7-9, the J call TRBJ2-3, with D perhaps TRBD1 (5 bases). The length of the CDR3 is 15 residues. Germline CDR1 reads SEHNR; CDR2 reads FQNEAQ (reference sequence). Deletions cut 1 base from V and 0 bases from J, with 8 bases between. CDR3 sequence (DNA): TGTGCCAGCAGCTTAGAAGGGGATAGCACAGATACGCAGTATTTT. As protein: CASSLEGDSTDTQYF.

This clone came up once. The V and J genes are TRBV14 and TRBJ1-1, with D possibly TRBD1 on 6 matching bases. Germline V CDR1 and CDR2: SGHDN, FVKESK. The V gene lost 0 bases and the J gene lost 4 bases, with 9 bases spanning the gap. The CDR3 totals 14 residues. CDR3 protein: CASSQEGGVTEAFF. The CDR3, as DNA: TGTGCCAGCAGCCAAGAAGGGGGGGTCACTGAAGCTTTCTTT.

This clone turned up a few times. The DNA for the CDR3 is TGTGCCAGCAGCCTCACCGGGACAGGGTCAACAGATACGCAGTATTTT. Its translation is CASSLTGTGSTDTQYF. The chain combines TRBV28 with TRBJ2-3, with 9 bases that match TRBD1. J lost 3 bases, V lost 6 bases, and 10 bases had no gene match. The CDR3 totals 16 residues. Looked up from germline, CDR1 is MDHEN and CDR2 is SYDVKM.